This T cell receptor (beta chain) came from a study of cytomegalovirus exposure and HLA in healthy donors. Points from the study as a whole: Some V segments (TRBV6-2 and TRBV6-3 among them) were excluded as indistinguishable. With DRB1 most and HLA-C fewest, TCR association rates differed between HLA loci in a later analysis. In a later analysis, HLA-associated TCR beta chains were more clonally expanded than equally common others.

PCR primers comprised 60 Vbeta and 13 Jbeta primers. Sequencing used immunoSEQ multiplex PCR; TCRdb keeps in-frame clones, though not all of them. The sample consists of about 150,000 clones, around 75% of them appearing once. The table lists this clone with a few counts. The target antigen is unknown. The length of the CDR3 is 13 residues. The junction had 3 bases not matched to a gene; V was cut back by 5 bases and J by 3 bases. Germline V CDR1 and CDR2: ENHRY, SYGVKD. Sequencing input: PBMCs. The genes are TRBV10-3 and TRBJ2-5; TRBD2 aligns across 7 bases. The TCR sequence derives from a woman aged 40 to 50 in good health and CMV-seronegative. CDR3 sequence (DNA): TGTGCCATCAGTATGGCGGGAGAAGAGACCCAGTACTTC. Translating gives CAISMAGEETQYF.